The rows below give T cell receptor beta chains drawn from one sample of a study of shared clonotypes between healthy human individuals. Assay: immunoSEQ multiplex PCR; the TCRdb copy retains only in-frame clones and omits some. The sample records about 800,000 clones, around 96% being singletons. Sequencing was performed on naive CD8+ T cells sorted from blood. The receptors were sampled from a man aged 30-40 years in good health. CDR3s include the opening cysteine and the closing phenylalanine or tryptophan. Each record gives: clone size, CDR3 length, D gene, J gene, V gene, CDR3 DNA, CDR3 protein. D genes are given only for firm matches. The size field is filled for only some rows; it gives once, few, many or a size class.

>-|15|TRBD2|TRBJ2-7|TRBV18
TGTGCCAGCTCACCACCGGGGACTAGCTTCTACGAGCAGTACTTC
CASSPPGTSFYEQYF
>-|13|-|TRBJ1-4|TRBV30
TGTGCCTGGAGTGCCAGCCCTAATGAAAAACTGTTTTTT
CAWSASPNEKLFF
>-|15|-|TRBJ1-1|TRBV5-1
TGCGCCAGCAGCTTTTGGCCAGGAAGTTACACTGAAGCTTTCTTT
CASSFWPGSYTEAFF
>-|15|-|TRBJ2-2|TRBV7-9
TGTGCCAGCAGCTCAGGTGCTGCGAACACCGGGGAGCTGTTTTTT
CASSSGAANTGELFF
>-|13|TRBD1|TRBJ1-1|TRBV19
TGTGCCAGTATGGGACAGATGAACACTGAAGCTTTCTTT
CASMGQMNTEAFF
>-|15|-|TRBJ2-5|TRBV28
TGTGCCAGCAGCCCCCGGCCCGGAGGAGGAGAGACCCAGTACTTC
CASSPRPGGGETQYF
>-|14|TRBD2|TRBJ2-1|TRBV9
TGTGCCAGCAGCGGTAGCGGGATTAACAATGAGCAGTTCTTC
CASSGSGINNEQFF
>-|14|TRBD1|TRBJ2-2|TRBV29-1
TGCAGCGTTGTGACAGGGGGCGAGGCCGGGGAGCTGTTTTTT
CSVVTGGEAGELFF
>-|18|TRBD1|TRBJ2-4|TRBV7-9
TGTGCCAGCAGCCCCTACCCGGGACAGGGCGTATCCAAAAACATTCAGTACTTC
CASSPYPGQGVSKNIQYF
>-|15|-|TRBJ1-2|TRBV10-3
TGTGCCATCAGTGAGTGGCCGGGGAAAGAGTATGGCTACACCTTC
CAISEWPGKEYGYTF
>-|12|-|TRBJ2-7|TRBV5-4
TGTGCCAGCAGCTTGTACAGTTCAGGGCAGTACTTC
CASSLYSSGQYF
>-|13|-|TRBJ2-2|TRBV29-1
TGCAGCGTGATGACTAGTTATTCCGGGGAGCTGTTTTTT
CSVMTSYSGELFF
>-|16|-|TRBJ2-7|TRBV15
TGTGCCACCAGCAGTCCCCGACACACGAGCTCCTACGAGCAGTACTTC
CATSSPRHTSSYEQYF
>-|17|TRBD1|TRBJ2-3|TRBV4-1
TGCGCCAGCAGCCAAGATCACGACAGGGGGCCCCCAGATACGCAGTATTTT
CASSQDHDRGPPDTQYF
>-|18|-|TRBJ2-1|TRBV11-2
TGTGCCAGCAGCAACAGAGGTGGAGCTCGAGGCTCCTACAATGAGCAGTTCTTC
CASSNRGGARGSYNEQFF
>-|17|-|TRBJ2-2|TRBV11-3
TGTGCCAGCAGCCCCCCGCACGGGGGGCCCCACACCGGGGAGCTGTTTTTT
CASSPPHGGPHTGELFF
>-|16|-|TRBJ2-1|TRBV5-1
TGCGCCAGCAGCTTGTCTAGCGGACAGTCCTACAATGAGCAGTTCTTC
CASSLSSGQSYNEQFF
>once|10|-|TRBJ1-2|TRBV6-1
TGTGCCAGCAGCGGGTATGGCTACACCTTC
CASSGYGYTF
>-|14|-|TRBJ2-1|TRBV7-9
TGTGCCAGCAGCTTAGACGGTACGGTCGATGAGCAGTTCTTC
CASSLDGTVDEQFF
>-|19|TRBD1|TRBJ2-7|TRBV7-6
TGTGCCAGCAGCCCCAGGGGGAGAGAAACCGGGACAGTCTCCTACGAGCAGTACTTC
CASSPRGRETGTVSYEQYF
>-|10|-|TRBJ2-4|TRBV29-1
TGCAGCGTTAAAGGGAACATTCAGTACTTC
CSVKGNIQYF
>-|16|TRBD2|TRBJ2-3|TRBV25-1
TGTGCCAGCAGTGAATATGGGGTCCTAGCGGTCGATACGCAGTATTTT
CASSEYGVLAVDTQYF
>-|13|-|TRBJ1-1|TRBV5-4
TGTGCCAGCAGCCATGCGGTTAACACTGAAGCTTTCTTT
CASSHAVNTEAFF
>-|14|-|TRBJ2-7|TRBV4-1
TGCGCCAGCAGCCAACCTGAGCTGTTCTACGAGCAGTACTTC
CASSQPELFYEQYF
>-|14|-|TRBJ1-4|TRBV27
TGTGCCAGCAGTCAGACTCCAGGCGAGGGTAAACTGTTTTTT
CASSQTPGEGKLFF
>-|16|TRBD2|TRBJ2-7|TRBV4-2
TGTGCCAGCAGCCAACGACTAGCGGGAGAACAAAACGAGCAGTACTTC
CASSQRLAGEQNEQYF
>-|15|TRBD2|TRBJ2-7|TRBV28
TGTGCCAGCAGTTTCGCGGCTAGCGGGAGGTACGAGCAGTACTTC
CASSFAASGRYEQYF
>-|13|TRBD2|TRBJ2-7|TRBV30
TGTGCCTGGGCTAGCGGGAACTCCTACGAGCAGTACTTC
CAWASGNSYEQYF
>-|17|-|TRBJ2-2|TRBV27
TGTGCCAGCAGTTTATCGGTGTATAGTACGGGTACAGGGGAGCTGTTTTTT
CASSLSVYSTGTGELFF
>once|15|TRBD2|TRBJ2-1|TRBV9
TGTGCCAGCAGCGACGGGACTAGCTCCTACAATGAGCAGTTCTTC
CASSDGTSSYNEQFF
>-|13|-|TRBJ2-1|TRBV21-1
TGTGCCAGCAGCACTCCCAGCGGGAGGGCACAGTTCTTC
CASSTPSGRAQFF
>-|16|-|TRBJ2-7|TRBV7-6
TGTGCCAGCAGCTCCGGGACAAACAGTCCGACCTACGAGCAGTACTTC
CASSSGTNSPTYEQYF
>-|11|-|TRBJ2-7|TRBV20-1
TGCAGTGCTCGTGAGGGTGATGAGCAGTACTTC
CSAREGDEQYF
>once|14|-|TRBJ2-4|TRBV18
TGTGCCAGCTCACCAGAGGCCAGTAAAAACATTCAGTACTTC
CASSPEASKNIQYF
>-|16|-|TRBJ1-2|TRBV19
TGTGCCAGTAGTATAAACAGGGCGATCGTCGGCTATGGCTACACCTTC
CASSINRAIVGYGYTF
>-|12|-|TRBJ2-5|TRBV7-9
TGTGCCAGCAGCCAAGAGGCGGAGACCCAGTACTTC
CASSQEAETQYF
>-|16|-|TRBJ1-1|TRBV5-4
TGTGCCAGCAGCTTCTACCCGGAACAGGGGAACACTGAAGCTTTCTTT
CASSFYPEQGNTEAFF
>-|14|TRBD1|TRBJ2-7|TRBV7-9
TGTGCCAGCAGCCTCACAGGGGAACCCTACGAGCAGTACTTC
CASSLTGEPYEQYF
>-|19|-|TRBJ1-2|TRBV6-1
TGTGCCAGCAGTGAAGCTTCGACGAGTCGGACAGCCGCTAACTATGGCTACACCTTC
CASSEASTSRTAANYGYTF
>-|15|TRBD2|TRBJ2-7|TRBV14
TGTGCCAGCAGCCACCTTAGCGGGGTAGCCTACGAGCAGTACTTC
CASSHLSGVAYEQYF
>-|16|TRBD1|TRBJ2-7|TRBV28
TGTGCCAGCAGTTTAGGGCCCCGGACAGGCACCTACGAGCAGTACTTC
CASSLGPRTGTYEQYF
>-|12|-|TRBJ2-5|TRBV29-1
TGCAGCGTTGAAAACAATCTGGAGACCCAGTACTTC
CSVENNLETQYF
>-|15|-|TRBJ2-7|TRBV7-8
TGTGCCAGCAGCTTAGAACCCCTCCTCGGGGACGAGCAGTACTTC
CASSLEPLLGDEQYF
>-|14|-|TRBJ2-5|TRBV15
TGTGCCACCAGCAGAGATCGGGATCCAGAGACCCAGTACTTC
CATSRDRDPETQYF
>-|12|-|TRBJ1-1|TRBV7-9
TGTGCCAGCAGCTCCGGGATGCTCGAAGCTTTCTTT
CASSSGMLEAFF
>-|12|-|TRBJ2-2|TRBV29-1
TGCAGCGTTGCAGGTTTGAACGGGGAGCTGTTTTTT
CSVAGLNGELFF
>once|13|-|TRBJ2-2|TRBV6-1
TGTGCCATCTCGAAAATTGGTCCCGGGGAGCTGTTTTTT
CAISKIGPGELFF
>-|17|TRBD2|TRBJ2-7|TRBV27
TGTGCCAGCAGTTTAGGTACACTAGCGGGAGGGCCCCTCGAGCAGTACTTC
CASSLGTLAGGPLEQYF
>-|13|-|TRBJ2-3|TRBV9
TGTGCCAGCAGCGTCGGTGGGAGCGATACGCAGTATTTT
CASSVGGSDTQYF
>-|15|TRBD1|TRBJ2-1|TRBV19
TGTGCCAGCCAGAAGGGACAGGCCCTCTACAATGAGCAGTTCTTC
CASQKGQALYNEQFF
>-|15|TRBD1|TRBJ2-7|TRBV29-1
TGCAGCGTGATCGGCAGGGGGCAGAGCTCCTACGAGCAGTACTTC
CSVIGRGQSSYEQYF
>-|15|-|TRBJ2-7|TRBV5-4
TGTGCCAGCAGCTCATCCGGGGCCTTCGACTACGAGCAGTACTTC
CASSSSGAFDYEQYF
>-|12|-|TRBJ1-1|TRBV7-9
TGTGCCAGCAGCTTAAGTGCCACTGAAGCTTTCTTT
CASSLSATEAFF
>-|17|TRBD2|TRBJ2-7|TRBV28
TGTGCCAGCAGTTCCCGGGGGACTAGCGGGCAGGGCTACGAGCAGTACTTC
CASSSRGTSGQGYEQYF
>-|13|-|TRBJ1-1|TRBV25-1
TGTGCCAGCAGCAATCTAGGGGGCACTGAAGCTTTCTTT
CASSNLGGTEAFF